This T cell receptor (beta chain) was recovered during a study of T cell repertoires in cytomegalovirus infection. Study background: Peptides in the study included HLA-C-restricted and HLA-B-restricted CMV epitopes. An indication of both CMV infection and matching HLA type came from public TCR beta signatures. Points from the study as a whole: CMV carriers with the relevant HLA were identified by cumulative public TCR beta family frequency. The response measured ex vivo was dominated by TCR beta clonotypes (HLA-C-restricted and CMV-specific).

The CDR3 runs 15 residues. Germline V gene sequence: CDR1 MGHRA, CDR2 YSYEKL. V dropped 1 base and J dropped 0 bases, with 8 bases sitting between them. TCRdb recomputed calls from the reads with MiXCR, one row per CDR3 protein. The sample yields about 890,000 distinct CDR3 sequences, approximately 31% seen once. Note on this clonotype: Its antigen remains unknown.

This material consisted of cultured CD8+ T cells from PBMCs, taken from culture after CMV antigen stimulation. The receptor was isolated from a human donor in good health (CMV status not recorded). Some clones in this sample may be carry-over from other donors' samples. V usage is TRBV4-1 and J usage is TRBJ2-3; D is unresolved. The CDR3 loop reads CASSQGIQSTDTQYF. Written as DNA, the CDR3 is TGCGCCAGCAGCCAAGGAATCCAGAGCACAGATACGCAGTATTTT.